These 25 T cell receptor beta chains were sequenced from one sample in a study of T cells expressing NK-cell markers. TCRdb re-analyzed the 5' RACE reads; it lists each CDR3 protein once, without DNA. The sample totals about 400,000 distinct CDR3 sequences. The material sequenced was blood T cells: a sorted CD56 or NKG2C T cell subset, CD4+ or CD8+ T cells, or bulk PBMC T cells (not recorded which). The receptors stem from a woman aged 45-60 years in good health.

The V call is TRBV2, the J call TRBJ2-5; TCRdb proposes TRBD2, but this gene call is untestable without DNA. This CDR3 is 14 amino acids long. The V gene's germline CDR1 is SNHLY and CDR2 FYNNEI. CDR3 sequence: CARGGGGPQETQYF.

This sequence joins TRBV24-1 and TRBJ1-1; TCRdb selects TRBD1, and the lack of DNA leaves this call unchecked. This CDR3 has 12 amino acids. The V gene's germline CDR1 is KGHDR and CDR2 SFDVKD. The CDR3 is CATQGKGTEAFF.

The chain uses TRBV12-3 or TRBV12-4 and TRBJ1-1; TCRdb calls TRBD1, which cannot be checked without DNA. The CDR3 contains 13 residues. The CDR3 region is CASSPTPQGEAFF.

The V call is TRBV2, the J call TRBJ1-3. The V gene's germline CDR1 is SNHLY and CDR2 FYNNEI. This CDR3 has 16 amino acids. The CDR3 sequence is CASRSGTSKPGNTIYF.

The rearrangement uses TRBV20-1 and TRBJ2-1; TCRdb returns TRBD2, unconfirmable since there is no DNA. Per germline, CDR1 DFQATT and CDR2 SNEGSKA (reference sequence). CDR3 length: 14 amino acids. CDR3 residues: CSARASGRDNEQFF.

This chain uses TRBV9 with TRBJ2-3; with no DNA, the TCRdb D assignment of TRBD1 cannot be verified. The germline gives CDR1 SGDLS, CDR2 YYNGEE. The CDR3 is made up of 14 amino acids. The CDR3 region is CASSVLGVQDTQYF.

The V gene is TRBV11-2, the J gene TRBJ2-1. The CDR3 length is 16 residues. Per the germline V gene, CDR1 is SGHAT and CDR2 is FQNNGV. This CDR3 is CASSLGVLRTYNEQFF.

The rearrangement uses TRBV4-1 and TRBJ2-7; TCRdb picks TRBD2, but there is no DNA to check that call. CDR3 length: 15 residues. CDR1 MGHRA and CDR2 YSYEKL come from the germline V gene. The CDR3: CASSQVIGLIYEQYF.

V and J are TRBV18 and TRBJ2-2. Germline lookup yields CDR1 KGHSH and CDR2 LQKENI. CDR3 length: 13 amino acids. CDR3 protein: CASSPPSTGELFF.

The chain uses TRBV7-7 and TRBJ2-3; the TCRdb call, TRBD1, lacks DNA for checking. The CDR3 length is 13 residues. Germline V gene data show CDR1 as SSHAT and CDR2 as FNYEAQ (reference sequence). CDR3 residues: CASSSQGAGTQYF.

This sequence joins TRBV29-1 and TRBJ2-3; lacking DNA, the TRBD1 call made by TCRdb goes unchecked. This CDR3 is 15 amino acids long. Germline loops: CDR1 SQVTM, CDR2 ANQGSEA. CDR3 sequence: CSVEATGVGTDTQYF.

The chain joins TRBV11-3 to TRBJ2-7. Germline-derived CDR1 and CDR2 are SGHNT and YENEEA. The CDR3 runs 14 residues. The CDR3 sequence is CASSYPFSNYEQYF.

Here the CDR3 reads CSANSPGTSQETQYF. This chain connects TRBV20-1 to TRBJ2-5; the TCRdb call, TRBD1, lacks DNA for checking. The CDR3 consists of 15 residues. The V gene's germline CDR1 is DFQATT and CDR2 SNEGSKA (reference sequence).

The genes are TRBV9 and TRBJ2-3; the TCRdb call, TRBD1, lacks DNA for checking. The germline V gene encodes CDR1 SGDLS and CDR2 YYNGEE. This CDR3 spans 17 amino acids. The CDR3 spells CASSIRLDRTDSDTQYF.

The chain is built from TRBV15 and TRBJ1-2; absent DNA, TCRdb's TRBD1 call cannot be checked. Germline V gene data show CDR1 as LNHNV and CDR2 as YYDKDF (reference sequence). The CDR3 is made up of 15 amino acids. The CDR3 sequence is CATSSGITGRNGYTF.

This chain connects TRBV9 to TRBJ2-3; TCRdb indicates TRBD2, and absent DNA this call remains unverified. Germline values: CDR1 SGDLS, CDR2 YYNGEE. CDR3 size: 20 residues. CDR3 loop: CASSVAPSGLAGGRTDTQYF. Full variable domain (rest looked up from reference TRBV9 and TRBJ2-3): DSGVTQTPKHLITATGQRVTLRCSPRSGDLSVYWYQQSLDQGLQFLIQYYNGEERAKGNILERFSAQQFPDLHSELNLSSLELGDSALYFCASSVAPSGLAGGRTDTQYFGPGTRLTVL.

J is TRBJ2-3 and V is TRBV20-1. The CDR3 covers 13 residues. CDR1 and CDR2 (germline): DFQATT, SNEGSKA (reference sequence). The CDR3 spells CSAIALTAYTQYF.

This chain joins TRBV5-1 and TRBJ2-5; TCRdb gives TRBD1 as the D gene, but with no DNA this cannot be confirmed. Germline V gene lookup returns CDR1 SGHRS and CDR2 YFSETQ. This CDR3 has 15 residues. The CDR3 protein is CASSLMGQVKETQYF.

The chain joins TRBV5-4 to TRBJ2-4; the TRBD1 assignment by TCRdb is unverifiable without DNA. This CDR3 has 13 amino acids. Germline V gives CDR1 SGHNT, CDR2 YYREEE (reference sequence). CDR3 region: CASSKRGVNIQYF.

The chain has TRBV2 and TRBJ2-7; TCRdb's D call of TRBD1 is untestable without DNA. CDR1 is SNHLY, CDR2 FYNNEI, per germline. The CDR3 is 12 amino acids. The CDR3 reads CAGGQVIGEQYF. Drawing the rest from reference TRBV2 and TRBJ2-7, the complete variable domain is EPEVTQTPSHQVTQMGQEVILRCVPISNHLYFYWYRQILGQKVEFLVSFYNNEISEKSEIFDDQFSVERPDGSNFTLKIRSTKLEDSAMYFCAGGQVIGEQYFGPGTRLTVT.

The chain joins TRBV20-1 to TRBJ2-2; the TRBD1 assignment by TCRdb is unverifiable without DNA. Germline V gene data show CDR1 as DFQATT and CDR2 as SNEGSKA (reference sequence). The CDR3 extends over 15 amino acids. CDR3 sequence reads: CSAPAGGNLPGELFF.

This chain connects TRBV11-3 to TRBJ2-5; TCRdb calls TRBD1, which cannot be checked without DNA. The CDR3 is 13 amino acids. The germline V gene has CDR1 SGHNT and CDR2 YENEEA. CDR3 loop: CASSPLGRETQYF.

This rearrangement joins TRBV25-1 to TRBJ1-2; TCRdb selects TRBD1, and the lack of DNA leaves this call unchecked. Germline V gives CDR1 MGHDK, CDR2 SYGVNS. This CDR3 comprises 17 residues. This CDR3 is CASSKVASGTGGRSYTF.

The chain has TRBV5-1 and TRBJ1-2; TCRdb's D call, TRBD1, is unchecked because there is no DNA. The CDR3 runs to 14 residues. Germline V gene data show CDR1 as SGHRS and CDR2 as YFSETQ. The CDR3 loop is CASSLSQGTYGYTF.

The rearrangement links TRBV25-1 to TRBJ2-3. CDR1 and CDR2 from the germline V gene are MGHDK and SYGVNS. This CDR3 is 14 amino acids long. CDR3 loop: CASSRSFGADTQYF.